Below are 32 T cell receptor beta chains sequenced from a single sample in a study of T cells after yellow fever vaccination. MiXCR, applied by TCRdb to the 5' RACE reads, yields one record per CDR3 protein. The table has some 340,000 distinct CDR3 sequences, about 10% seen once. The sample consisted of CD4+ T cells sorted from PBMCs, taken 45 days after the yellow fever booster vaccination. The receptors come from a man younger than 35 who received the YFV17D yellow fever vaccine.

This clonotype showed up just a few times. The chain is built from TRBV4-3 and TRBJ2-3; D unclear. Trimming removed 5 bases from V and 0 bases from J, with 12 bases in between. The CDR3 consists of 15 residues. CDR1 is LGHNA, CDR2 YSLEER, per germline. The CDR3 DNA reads TGCGCCAGCAGCGCTCGGCACCTTAGCACAGATACGCAGTATTTT. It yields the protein CASSARHLSTDTQYF.

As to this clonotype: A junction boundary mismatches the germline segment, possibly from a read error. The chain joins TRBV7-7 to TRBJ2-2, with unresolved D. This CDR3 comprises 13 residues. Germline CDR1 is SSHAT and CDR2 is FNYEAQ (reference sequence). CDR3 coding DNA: TGTGCTAGCAGCCCCCAAGCCACCGGGGAGCTGTTTTTT. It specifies CASSPQATGELFF.

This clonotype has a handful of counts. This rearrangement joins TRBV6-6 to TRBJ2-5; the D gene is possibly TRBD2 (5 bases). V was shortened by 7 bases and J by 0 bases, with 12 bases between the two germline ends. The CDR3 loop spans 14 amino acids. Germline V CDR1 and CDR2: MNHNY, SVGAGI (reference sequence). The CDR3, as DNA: TGTGCCAGCAAGTCCCGGGGTCACCAAGAGACCCAGTACTTC. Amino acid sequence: CASKSRGHQETQYF.

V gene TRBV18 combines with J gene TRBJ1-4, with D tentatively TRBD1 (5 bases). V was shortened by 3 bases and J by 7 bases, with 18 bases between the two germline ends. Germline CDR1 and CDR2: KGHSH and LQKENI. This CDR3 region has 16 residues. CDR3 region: CASSPGRREIGEKLFF. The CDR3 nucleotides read TGTGCCAGCTCACCGGGGCGGAGAGAGATCGGTGAAAAACTGTTTTTT. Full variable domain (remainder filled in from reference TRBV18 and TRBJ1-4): NAGVMQNPRHLVRRRGQEARLRCSPMKGHSHVYWYRQLPEEGLKFMVYLQKENIIDESGMPKERFSAEFPKEGPSILRIQQVVRGDSAAYFCASSPGRREIGEKLFFGSGTQLSVL.

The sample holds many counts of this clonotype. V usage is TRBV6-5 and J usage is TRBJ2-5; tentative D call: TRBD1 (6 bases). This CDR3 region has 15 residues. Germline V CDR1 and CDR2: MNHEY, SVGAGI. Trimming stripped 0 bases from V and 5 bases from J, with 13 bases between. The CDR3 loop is CASSYSGAPGETQYF. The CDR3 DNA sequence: TGTGCCAGCAGTTACTCGGGGGCCCCCGGGGAGACCCAGTACTTC.

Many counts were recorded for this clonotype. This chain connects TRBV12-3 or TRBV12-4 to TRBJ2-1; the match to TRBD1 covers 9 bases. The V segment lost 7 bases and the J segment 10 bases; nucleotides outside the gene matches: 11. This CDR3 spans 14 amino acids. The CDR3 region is CASTIKGQGGEQFF. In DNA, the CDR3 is TGTGCCAGCACAATTAAGGGACAGGGTGGCGAGCAGTTCTTC.

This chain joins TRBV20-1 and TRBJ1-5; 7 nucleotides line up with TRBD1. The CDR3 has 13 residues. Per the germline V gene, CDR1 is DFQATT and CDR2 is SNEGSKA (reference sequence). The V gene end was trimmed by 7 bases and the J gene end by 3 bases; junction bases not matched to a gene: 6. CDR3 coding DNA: TGCAGTGTCGGGCAGGGGGTCAATCAGCCCCAGCATTTT. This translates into CSVGQGVNQPQHF.

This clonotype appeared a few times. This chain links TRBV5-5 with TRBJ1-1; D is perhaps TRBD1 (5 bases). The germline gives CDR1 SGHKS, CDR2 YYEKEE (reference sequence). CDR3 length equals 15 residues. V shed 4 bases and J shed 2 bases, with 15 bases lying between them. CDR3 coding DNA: TGTGCCAGCAGCCGGGACGGCGTCCCAAACACTGAAGCTTTCTTT. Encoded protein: CASSRDGVPNTEAFF.

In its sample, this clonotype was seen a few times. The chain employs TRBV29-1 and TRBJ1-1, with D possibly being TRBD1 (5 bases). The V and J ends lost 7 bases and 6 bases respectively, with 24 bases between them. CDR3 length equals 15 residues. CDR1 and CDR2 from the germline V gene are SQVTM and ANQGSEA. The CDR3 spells CSALQGTWRDAEAFF. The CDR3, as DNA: TGCAGCGCTCTACAAGGGACCTGGCGTGACGCTGAAGCTTTCTTT.

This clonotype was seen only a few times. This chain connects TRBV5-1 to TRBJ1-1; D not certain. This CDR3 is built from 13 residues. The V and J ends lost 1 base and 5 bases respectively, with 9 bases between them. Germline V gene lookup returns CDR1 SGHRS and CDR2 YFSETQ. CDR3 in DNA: TGCGCCAGCAGCTTGACGTACCAGACTGAAGCTTTCTTT. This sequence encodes CASSLTYQTEAFF. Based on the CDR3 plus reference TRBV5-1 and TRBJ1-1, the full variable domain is KAGVTQTPRYLIKTRGQQVTLSCSPISGHRSVSWYQQTPGQGLQFLFEYFSETQRNKGNFPGRFSGRQFSNSRSEMNVSTLELGDSALYLCASSLTYQTEAFFGQGTRLTVV.

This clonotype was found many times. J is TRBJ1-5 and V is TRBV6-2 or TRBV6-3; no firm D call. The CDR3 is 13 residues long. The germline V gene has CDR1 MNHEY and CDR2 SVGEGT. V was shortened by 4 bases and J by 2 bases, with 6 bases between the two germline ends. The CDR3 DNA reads TGTGCCAGCAGTTCACGGGGCAATCAGCCCCAGCATTTT. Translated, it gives CASSSRGNQPQHF.

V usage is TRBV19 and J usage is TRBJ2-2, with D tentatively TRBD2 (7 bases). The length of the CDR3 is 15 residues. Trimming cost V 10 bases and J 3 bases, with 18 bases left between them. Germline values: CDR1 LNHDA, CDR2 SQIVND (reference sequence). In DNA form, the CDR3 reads TGTGCCACCGCCCGGGGGGCAGGGGACACCGGGGAGCTGTTTTTT. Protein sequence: CATARGAGDTGELFF.

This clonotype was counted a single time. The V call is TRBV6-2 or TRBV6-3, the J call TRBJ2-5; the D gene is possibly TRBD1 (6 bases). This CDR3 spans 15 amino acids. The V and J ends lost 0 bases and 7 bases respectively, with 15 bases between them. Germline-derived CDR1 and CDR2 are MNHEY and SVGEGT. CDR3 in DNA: TGTGCCAGCAGTTACTCGAGAGGGGGTGAAGGGACCCAGTACTTC. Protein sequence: CASSYSRGGEGTQYF.

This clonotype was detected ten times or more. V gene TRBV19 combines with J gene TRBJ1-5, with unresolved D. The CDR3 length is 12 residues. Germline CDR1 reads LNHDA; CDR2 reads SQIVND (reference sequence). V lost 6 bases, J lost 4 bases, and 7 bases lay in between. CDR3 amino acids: CASSLNNQPQHF. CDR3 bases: TGTGCCAGTAGCCTAAATAATCAGCCCCAGCATTTT.

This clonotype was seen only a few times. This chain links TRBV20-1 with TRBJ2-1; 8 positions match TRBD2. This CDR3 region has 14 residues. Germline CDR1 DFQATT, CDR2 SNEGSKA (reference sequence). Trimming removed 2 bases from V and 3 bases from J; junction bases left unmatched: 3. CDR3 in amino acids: CSARWLAGYNEQFF. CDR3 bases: TGCAGTGCTAGATGGCTAGCGGGCTACAATGAGCAGTTCTTC.

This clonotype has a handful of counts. CDR3 protein: CASSQPGQGSDEQFF. The CDR3 nucleotides read TGCGCCAGCAGCCAACCGGGACAGGGTTCGGATGAGCAGTTCTTC. The chain links TRBV4-1 to TRBJ2-1, with 9 bases fitting TRBD1. Unmatched junction bases numbered 7, after V lost 2 bases and J lost 8 bases. Germline V gene lookup returns CDR1 MGHRA and CDR2 YSYEKL. This CDR3 is built from 15 residues.

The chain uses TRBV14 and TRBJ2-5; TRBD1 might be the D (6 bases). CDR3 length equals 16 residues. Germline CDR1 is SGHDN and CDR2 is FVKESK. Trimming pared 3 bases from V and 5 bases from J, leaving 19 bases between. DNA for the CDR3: TGTGCCAGCAGCCAGCGAAATACAGGGTTGAGGGAGACCCAGTACTTC. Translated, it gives CASSQRNTGLRETQYF.

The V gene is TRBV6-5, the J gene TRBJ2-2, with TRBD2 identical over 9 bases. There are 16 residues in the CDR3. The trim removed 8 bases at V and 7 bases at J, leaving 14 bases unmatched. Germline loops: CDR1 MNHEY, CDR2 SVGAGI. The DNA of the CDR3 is TGTGCCAGCGCCCCCACCAGGGAGCGGGGGGACGGGGAGCTGTTTTTT. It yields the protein CASAPTRERGDGELFF.

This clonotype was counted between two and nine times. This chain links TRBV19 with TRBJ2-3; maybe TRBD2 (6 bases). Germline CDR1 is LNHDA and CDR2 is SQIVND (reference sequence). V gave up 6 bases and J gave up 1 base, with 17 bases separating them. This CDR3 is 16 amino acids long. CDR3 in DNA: TGTGCCAGTAGCACCCTTCGGGGCGGGGGCACAGATACGCAGTATTTT. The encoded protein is CASSTLRGGGTDTQYF.

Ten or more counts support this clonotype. The CDR3 is CASSPEPVNTQYF. The CDR3 DNA follows: TGTGCCAGCAGCCCGGAACCCGTGAATACGCAGTATTTT. The chain carries TRBV3-1 and TRBJ2-3; D unresolved. The V end lost 4 bases, the J end lost 7 bases, and 12 bases lay between the germline ends. Germline V gives CDR1 LGHDT, CDR2 YNNKEL (reference sequence). The CDR3 has 13 amino acids.

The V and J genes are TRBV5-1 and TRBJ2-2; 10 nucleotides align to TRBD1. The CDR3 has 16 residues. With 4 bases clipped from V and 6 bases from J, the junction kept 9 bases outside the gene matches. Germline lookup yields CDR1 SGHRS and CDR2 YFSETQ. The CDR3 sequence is CASSGGTGEGAGELFF. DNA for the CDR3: TGCGCCAGCAGCGGCGGGACAGGGGAAGGAGCCGGGGAGCTGTTTTTT.

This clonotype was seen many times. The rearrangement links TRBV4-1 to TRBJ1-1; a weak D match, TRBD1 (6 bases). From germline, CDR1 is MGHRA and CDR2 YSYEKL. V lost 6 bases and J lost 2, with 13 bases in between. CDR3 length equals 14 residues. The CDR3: CASRGALRNTEAFF. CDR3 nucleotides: TGCGCCAGCAGGGGGGCGTTGAGAAACACTGAAGCTTTCTTT.

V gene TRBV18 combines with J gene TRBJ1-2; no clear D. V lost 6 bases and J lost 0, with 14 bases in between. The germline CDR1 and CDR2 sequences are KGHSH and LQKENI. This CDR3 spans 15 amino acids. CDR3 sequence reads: CASSDAGSANYGYTF. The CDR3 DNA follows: TGTGCCAGCTCGGACGCGGGGAGCGCTAACTATGGCTACACCTTC.

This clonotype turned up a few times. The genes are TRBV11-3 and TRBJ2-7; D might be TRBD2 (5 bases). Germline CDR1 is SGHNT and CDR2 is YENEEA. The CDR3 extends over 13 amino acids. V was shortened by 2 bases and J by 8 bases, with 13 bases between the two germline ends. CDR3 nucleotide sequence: TGTGCCAGCAGCTTAAGTTTTACGGGGAAGCAGTACTTC. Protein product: CASSLSFTGKQYF. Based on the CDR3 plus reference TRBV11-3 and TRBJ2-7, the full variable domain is EAGVVQSPRYKIIEKKQPVAFWCNPISGHNTLYWYLQNLGQGPELLIRYENEEAVDDSQLPKDRFSAERLKGVDSTLKIQPAELGDSAVYLCASSLSFTGKQYFGPGTRLTVT.

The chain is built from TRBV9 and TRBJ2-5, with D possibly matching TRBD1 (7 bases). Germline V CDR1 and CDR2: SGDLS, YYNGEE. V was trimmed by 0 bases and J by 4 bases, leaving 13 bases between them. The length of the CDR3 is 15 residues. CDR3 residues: CASSVAGQGGETQYF. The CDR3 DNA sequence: TGTGCCAGCAGCGTAGCTGGGCAGGGGGGAGAGACCCAGTACTTC.

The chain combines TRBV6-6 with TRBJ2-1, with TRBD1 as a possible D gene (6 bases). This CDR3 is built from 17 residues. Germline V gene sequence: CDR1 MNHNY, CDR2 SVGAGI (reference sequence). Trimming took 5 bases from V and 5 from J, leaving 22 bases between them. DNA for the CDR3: TGTGCCAGCAGTAACCCCCGGACAGAGGCAGGAAACAATGAGCAGTTCTTC. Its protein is CASSNPRTEAGNNEQFF.

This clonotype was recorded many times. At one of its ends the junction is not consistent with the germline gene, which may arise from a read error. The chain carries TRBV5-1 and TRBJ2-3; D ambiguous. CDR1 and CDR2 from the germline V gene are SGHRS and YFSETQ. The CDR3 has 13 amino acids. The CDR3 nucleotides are TGTGCCAGCAGCTTAGTAGGCACAGATACGCAGTATTTT. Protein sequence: CASSLVGTDTQYF.

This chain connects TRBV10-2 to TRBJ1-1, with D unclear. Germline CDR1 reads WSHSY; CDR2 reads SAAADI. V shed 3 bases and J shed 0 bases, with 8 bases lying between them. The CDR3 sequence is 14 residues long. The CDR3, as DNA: TGCGCCAGCAGTGATACAGCGGTGAACACTGAAGCTTTCTTT. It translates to CASSDTAVNTEAFF.

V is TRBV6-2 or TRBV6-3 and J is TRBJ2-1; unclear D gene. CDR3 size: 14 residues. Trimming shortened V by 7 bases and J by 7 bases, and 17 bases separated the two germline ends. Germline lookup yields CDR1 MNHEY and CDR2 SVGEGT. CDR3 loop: CASKHRTLWNEQFF. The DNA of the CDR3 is TGTGCCAGCAAACACCGGACGCTTTGGAATGAGCAGTTCTTC.

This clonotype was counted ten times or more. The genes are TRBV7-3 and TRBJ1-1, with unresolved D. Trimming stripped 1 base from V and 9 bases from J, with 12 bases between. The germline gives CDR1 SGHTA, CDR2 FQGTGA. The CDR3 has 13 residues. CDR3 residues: CASSLNQGYKAFF. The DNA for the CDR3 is TGTGCCAGCAGCTTAAACCAAGGGTACAAAGCTTTCTTT.

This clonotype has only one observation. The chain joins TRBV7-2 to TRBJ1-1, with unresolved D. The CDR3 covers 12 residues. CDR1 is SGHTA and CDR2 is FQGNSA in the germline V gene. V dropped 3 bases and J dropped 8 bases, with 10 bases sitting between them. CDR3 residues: CASSFSGREAFF. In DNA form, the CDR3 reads TGTGCCAGCAGCTTCAGTGGACGGGAAGCTTTCTTT.

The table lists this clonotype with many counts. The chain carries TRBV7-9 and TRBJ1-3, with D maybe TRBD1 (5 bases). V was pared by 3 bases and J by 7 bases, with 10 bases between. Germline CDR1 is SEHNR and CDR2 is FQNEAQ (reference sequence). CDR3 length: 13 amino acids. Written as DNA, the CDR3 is TGTGCCAGCAGCTTCGACAGTTGGAACACCATATATTTT. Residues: CASSFDSWNTIYF. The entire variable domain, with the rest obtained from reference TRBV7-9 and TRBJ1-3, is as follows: DTGVSQNPRHKITKRGQNVTFRCDPISEHNRLYWYRQTLGQGPEFLTYFQNEAQLEKSRLLSDRFSAERPKGSFSTLEIQRTEQGDSAMYLCASSFDSWNTIYFGEGSWLTVV.